Listed here are 23 T cell receptor beta chains from one sample, sequenced in a study of blood T cell repertoires in COVID-19. TCRdb keeps only in-frame clones here, not all; method: immunoSEQ multiplex PCR. The profile shows 250,000 or so clones, 65% to 85% of them singletons. The sample consisted of PBMCs or T cells enriched from blood (not recorded which). Receptors originate from a man aged 45 to 65 who had recovered from COVID-19.

The chain links TRBV5-6 to TRBJ1-3, with D maybe TRBD1 (5 bases). Trimming removed 0 bases from V and 1 base from J, with 5 bases in between. The CDR3 loop spans 14 amino acids. Germline values: CDR1 SGHDT, CDR2 YYEEEE. The CDR3 sequence: CASSLGQSGNTIYF. The CDR3 coding sequence is TGTGCCAGCAGCTTGGGACAGTCTGGAAACACCATATATTTT.

The rearrangement joins TRBV11-2 to TRBJ1-4; 7 bases fit TRBD1. The germline V gene encodes CDR1 SGHAT and CDR2 FQNNGV. There are 13 residues in the CDR3. Germline trimming cut 4 bases from V and 7 bases from J; bases unmatched to any gene: 3. CDR3 protein: CASSWGTAEKLFF. CDR3 in DNA: TGTGCCAGCAGCTGGGGGACAGCTGAAAAACTGTTTTTT.

To note about this clone: One end of the junction does not line up with germline, which may come from a read error. The V and J genes are TRBV5-1 and TRBJ2-7, with 8 bases lining up with TRBD1. This CDR3 contains 14 residues. CDR1 is SGHRS and CDR2 is YFSETQ in the germline V gene. CDR3 DNA sequence: TGCGCCAGCAGATTGGACCAGGGGGCGGGTGAGCAGTACTTC. Amino acids: CASRLDQGAGEQYF. Variable domain in full (rest from reference TRBV5-1 and TRBJ2-7): KAGVTQTPRYLIKTRGQQVTLSCSPISGHRSVSWYQQTPGQGLQFLFEYFSETQRNKGNFPGRFSGRQFSNSRSEMNVSTLELGDSALYLCASRLDQGAGEQYFGPGTRLTVT.

The chain couples TRBV5-1 to TRBJ1-2; D not certain. Deletions cut 0 bases from V and 6 bases from J, with 12 bases between. The V gene's germline CDR1 is SGHRS and CDR2 YFSETQ. CDR3 size: 14 residues. The CDR3, as DNA: TGCGCCAGCAGCTTGGATTCGGGATTGAATGGCTACACCTTC. Protein sequence: CASSLDSGLNGYTF.

This clone was detected only a few times. This chain links TRBV27 with TRBJ2-5, with 8 bases that match TRBD2. CDR1 and CDR2 (germline): MNHEY, SMNVEV (reference sequence). CDR3 size: 14 residues. The trim removed 6 bases at V and 5 bases at J, leaving 8 bases unmatched. The CDR3 sequence is CASSGGGAFETQYF. The CDR3 DNA is TGTGCCAGCAGCGGGGGGGGCGCCTTCGAGACCCAGTACTTC.

V gene TRBV5-1 combines with J gene TRBJ1-2; TRBD1 agrees at 8 bases. Germline-derived CDR1 and CDR2 are SGHRS and YFSETQ. The V segment lost 3 bases and the J segment 8 bases; nucleotides outside the gene matches: 12. This CDR3 region has 15 residues. The CDR3 sequence is CASSWGDRRSEGYTF. In DNA, the CDR3 is TGCGCCAGCAGCTGGGGGGACAGGCGCTCGGAGGGCTACACCTTC.

The J gene is TRBJ1-2, the V gene TRBV15; 8 bases map to TRBD1. The junction had 10 bases not matched to a gene; V was cut back by 0 bases and J by 4 bases. The germline V gene has CDR1 LNHNV and CDR2 YYDKDF (reference sequence). This CDR3 is 17 amino acids long. The CDR3 here is CATSREDRGLGGYGYTF. The CDR3 nucleotides are TGTGCCACCAGCAGAGAAGACAGGGGACTTGGTGGCTATGGCTACACCTTC.

The chain combines TRBV7-3 with TRBJ1-5; possibly TRBD1 for D (6 bases). Trimming took off 4 bases at V and 1 base at J, with 11 bases between the two ends. CDR1 is SGHTA, CDR2 FQGTGA, per germline. The CDR3 has 15 amino acids. This chain's CDR3 is CASSSNRVSNQPQHF. As DNA, the CDR3 is TGTGCCAGCAGCTCAAACAGGGTCAGCAATCAGCCCCAGCATTTT.

The chain is built from TRBV6-2 or TRBV6-3 and TRBJ2-1; 10 bases match TRBD2. J lost 7 bases, V lost 4 bases, and 7 bases had no gene match. Per the germline V gene, CDR1 is MNHEY and CDR2 is SVGEGT. The CDR3 runs to 15 residues. The CDR3 bases are TGTGCCAGCAGTTTTTCTAGCGGGAGTCTGAATGAGCAGTTCTTC. Protein: CASSFSSGSLNEQFF.

This chain joins TRBV7-2 and TRBJ2-1, with D possibly being TRBD2 (5 bases). Trimming took off 1 base at V and 5 bases at J, with 24 bases between the two ends. This CDR3 spans 19 amino acids. In germline, CDR1 is SGHTA, CDR2 FQGNSA. The DNA for the CDR3 is TGTGCCAGCAGCTTAGACATGTCCGGGTGGACTCTACGAAACAATGAGCAGTTCTTC. Protein product: CASSLDMSGWTLRNNEQFF.

J is TRBJ2-3 and V is TRBV29-1; TRBD2 agrees at 7 bases. CDR3 length: 15 amino acids. With 5 bases clipped from V and 1 base from J, the junction kept 9 bases outside the gene matches. Germline V gene lookup returns CDR1 SQVTM and CDR2 ANQGSEA. CDR3 region: CSVCLSSGRTDTQYF. In DNA, the CDR3 is TGCAGCGTTTGTCTGTCTAGCGGTCGCACAGATACGCAGTATTTT.

The V and J genes are TRBV6-1 and TRBJ2-7; D remains unclear. The CDR3 is 12 amino acids. Trimming took off 2 bases at V and 1 base at J, with 3 bases between the two ends. Germline CDR1 MNHNS, CDR2 SASEGT. CDR3 nucleotides: TGTGCCAGCAGTGAACAATCCTACGAGCAGTACTTC. Residues: CASSEQSYEQYF.

The chain carries TRBV30 and TRBJ1-3; TRBD1 is a possible D gene (6 bases). Deletions cut 2 bases from V and 0 bases from J, with 14 bases between. Germline V gene data show CDR1 as GTSNPN and CDR2 as SVGIG (reference sequence). CDR3 length: 16 amino acids. CDR3 sequence reads: CAWSLDRLRSGNTIYF. The CDR3 bases are TGTGCCTGGAGTTTGGACAGACTTCGCTCTGGAAACACCATATATTTT.

A word on this clone: At the DNA level, this CDR3 is encoded by other sequences in the same sample as well. The CDR3 nucleotides are TGTGCCAGCAGCTTAGGGGGCGGGGCCAATGAGCAGTTCTTC. This codes for CASSLGGGANEQFF. The chain has TRBV7-8 and TRBJ2-1; perhaps TRBD2 as D (6 bases). Trimming left V 1 base short and J 6 bases short, with 10 bases between. Germline CDR1 reads SGHVS; CDR2 reads FQNEAQ. This CDR3 is built from 14 residues.

V and J are TRBV9 and TRBJ2-2; 7 bases match TRBD2. V shed 5 bases, J shed 3 bases, and the junction held 7 bases outside the gene matches. Germline values: CDR1 SGDLS, CDR2 YYNGEE. The CDR3 contains 15 residues. CDR3 region: CASSGLVGDTGELFF. The CDR3 bases are TGTGCCAGCAGTGGACTAGTAGGGGACACCGGGGAGCTGTTTTTT.

There are a few counts of this clone. The chain is built from TRBV5-4 and TRBJ1-1, with 9 positions matching TRBD1. The CDR3 spans 14 residues. J lost 5 bases, V lost 5 bases, and 7 bases had no gene match. Germline CDR1 SGHNT, CDR2 YYREEE (reference sequence). The chain's CDR3 is CASSKDRGVTEAFF. The CDR3 DNA is TGTGCCAGCAGTAAGGACAGGGGTGTTACTGAAGCTTTCTTT.

The gene calls are TRBV29-1 and TRBJ2-7; 8 positions agree with TRBD2. CDR1 SQVTM and CDR2 ANQGSEA come from the germline V gene. CDR3 size: 14 residues. With 7 bases clipped from V and 4 bases from J, the junction kept 12 bases outside the gene matches. The DNA for the CDR3 is TGCAGCGCCGCCGGGACTAGAGGCTCTTACGAGCAGTACTTC. It codes for CSAAGTRGSYEQYF.

The chain carries TRBV28 and TRBJ2-3; D remains unclear. The CDR3 extends over 12 amino acids. Germline assignment: CDR1 MDHEN and CDR2 SYDVKM. Trimming removed 5 bases from V and 5 bases from J, with 8 bases in between. CDR3 protein: CASSPQLDTQYF. CDR3 nucleotide sequence: TGTGCCAGCAGTCCGCAGTTAGATACGCAGTATTTT.

The V gene is TRBV9, the J gene TRBJ1-1, with a weak D call TRBD1 (5 bases). The CDR3 runs to 15 residues. Looked up from germline, CDR1 is SGDLS and CDR2 is YYNGEE. Trimming removed 0 bases from V and 4 bases from J, with 13 bases in between. The CDR3 sequence: CASSVDAGWSTEAFF. In nucleotides, the CDR3 is TGTGCCAGCAGCGTAGATGCAGGGTGGAGCACTGAAGCTTTCTTT. The whole variable domain, filled in from reference TRBV9 and TRBJ1-1, reads DSGVTQTPKHLITATGQRVTLRCSPRSGDLSVYWYQQSLDQGLQFLIQYYNGEERAKGNILERFSAQQFPDLHSELNLSSLELGDSALYFCASSVDAGWSTEAFFGQGTRLTVV.

This chain uses TRBV6-6 with TRBJ1-2; possibly TRBD1 for D (5 bases). CDR1 is MNHNY, CDR2 SVGAGI, per germline (reference sequence). V dropped 6 bases and J dropped 3 bases, with 17 bases sitting between them. The CDR3 is made up of 15 amino acids. The CDR3 region is CASSGLSTGDYGYTF. CDR3 DNA sequence: TGTGCCAGCAGCGGACTCTCCACGGGGGACTATGGCTACACCTTC.

This chain uses TRBV10-3 with TRBJ2-6; TRBD1 might be the D (6 bases). This CDR3 spans 12 amino acids. The V and J ends lost 9 bases and 13 bases respectively, with 16 bases between them. Per germline, CDR1 ENHRY and CDR2 SYGVKD. The CDR3 DNA sequence: TGTGCCATGGGGACACGGAATGAAGTCCTGACTTTC. It specifies CAMGTRNEVLTF.

This clone has a single count. V and J are TRBV9 and TRBJ2-5; D gene ambiguous. The V end lost 0 bases, the J end lost 0 bases, and 9 bases lay between the germline ends. Germline CDR1 SGDLS, CDR2 YYNGEE. This CDR3 comprises 15 residues. CDR3 bases: TGTGCCAGCAGCGTAGGAGGCTCGTACCAAGAGACCCAGTACTTC. Protein: CASSVGGSYQETQYF.

V and J are TRBV3-1 (or the pseudogene TRBV3-2) and TRBJ2-1, with TRBD1 matching over 10 bases. CDR3 length: 17 amino acids. Germline lookup yields CDR1 LGHDT and CDR2 YNNKEL (reference sequence). Trimming removed 1 base from V and 7 bases from J; junction bases left unmatched: 10. The CDR3 nucleotides read TGTGCCAGCAGCCAAGTAGCCGGGACAGGGGCTCCAAATGAGCAGTTCTTC. Translation gives CASSQVAGTGAPNEQFF.